A selection of T cell receptor beta chains follows, all from one sample in a study of cytomegalovirus exposure and HLA in healthy donors. The data were produced by immunoSEQ multiplex PCR, yet TCRdb's version contains in-frame clones alone and is incomplete. The sample has tens of thousands of clones, 55% to 70% seen once. Sequencing used PBMCs. The receptor set was obtained from a woman aged 45-59 years in good health and CMV-seronegative. Both conserved end residues are part of each CDR3. The D gene is left open where the match is weak. Where a row states a size, it is once, few, many or the class of an expanded clone; other rows omit it.

>-|TRBV28|TRBJ2-7|13|once
CASSLESSYEQYF
TGTGCCAGCAGTCTGGAGAGCTCCTACGAGCAGTACTTC
>TRBD2|TRBV15|TRBJ2-1|15|-
CATSRELSGGNEQFF
TGTGCCACCAGCAGAGAGCTCTCGGGGGGCAATGAGCAGTTCTTC
>-|TRBV27|TRBJ1-2|14|few
CASSLHAGGYGYTF
TGTGCCAGCAGTTTACACGCCGGGGGCTATGGCTACACCTTC
>TRBD2|TRBV7-9|TRBJ2-3|16|once
CASSDTSGSGVDTQYF
TGTGCCAGCAGTGATACTAGCGGGAGCGGGGTCGATACGCAGTATTTT
>-|TRBV5-1|TRBJ2-7|16|-
CASSFPQGTVSYEQYF
TGCGCCAGCAGCTTCCCACAGGGCACTGTATCCTACGAGCAGTACTTC
>-|TRBV2|TRBJ2-7|13|-
CASSDMGDYEQYF
TGTGCCAGCAGTGACATGGGGGACTACGAGCAGTACTTC
>TRBD2|TRBV29-1|TRBJ2-1|14|few
CSVPTSGVYNEQFF
TGCAGCGTTCCGACTAGCGGAGTTTACAATGAGCAGTTCTTC
>-|TRBV9|TRBJ2-1|15|-
CASSVATGQYNEQFF
TGTGCCAGCAGCGTAGCGACGGGACAATACAATGAGCAGTTCTTC
>TRBD1|TRBV4-3|TRBJ1-4|15|-
CASSQDRGRFEKLFF
TGCGCCAGCAGCCAAGACAGGGGGCGGTTTGAAAAACTGTTTTTT
>TRBD2|TRBV5-1|TRBJ2-5|14|-
CASSPIAGVETQYF
TGCGCCAGCAGCCCCATTGCGGGAGTAGAGACCCAGTACTTC
>TRBD1|TRBV5-5|TRBJ1-1|16|-
CASSWATGLVNTEAFF
TGTGCCAGCAGCTGGGCGACAGGGTTGGTGAACACTGAAGCTTTCTTT
>TRBD1|TRBV7-6|TRBJ2-7|15|-
CASSSPGQGIYEQYF
TGTGCCAGCAGCTCTCCGGGACAGGGGATTTACGAGCAGTACTTC
>-|TRBV25-1|TRBJ2-5|15|-
CASSPSQSPQETQYF
TGTGCCAGCAGTCCTAGTCAGAGCCCCCAAGAGACCCAGTACTTC
>-|TRBV10-3|TRBJ1-2|14|once
CAISEQRAVYGYTF
TGTGCCATCAGTGAGCAGAGGGCCGTGTATGGCTACACCTTC
>-|TRBV5-1|TRBJ2-7|13|-
CASSDGSSYEQYF
TGCGCCAGCAGCGACGGGAGCTCCTACGAGCAGTACTTC
>-|TRBV5-6|TRBJ2-1|12|-
CASSLSANEQFF
TGTGCCAGCAGCTTGAGTGCGAATGAGCAGTTCTTC
>TRBD1|TRBV28|TRBJ1-1|14|-
CASSPPAGGTEAFF
TGTGCCAGCAGCCCCCCGGCAGGGGGGACTGAAGCTTTCTTT
>-|TRBV5-6|TRBJ2-7|14|-
CASSSGLAPYEQYF
TGTGCCAGCAGCTCGGGACTGGCCCCCTACGAGCAGTACTTC
>-|TRBV6-1|TRBJ1-1|16|-
CASSGHMQGPFYEAFF
TGTGCCAGCAGTGGACATATGCAGGGGCCCTTCTATGAAGCTTTCTTT
>-|TRBV5-5|TRBJ2-2|17|few
CASSPQGRGRESGELFF
TGTGCCAGCAGCCCCCAGGGCAGGGGAAGAGAGTCCGGGGAGCTGTTTTTT
>TRBD1|TRBV5-1|TRBJ2-7|14|-
CASTDPGQSYEQYF
TGCGCCAGCACCGACCCGGGACAGAGCTACGAGCAGTACTTC
>TRBD1|TRBV7-2|TRBJ2-7|16|-
CASSLVRTGGFYEQYF
TGTGCCAGCAGCTTAGTAAGAACAGGGGGATTCTACGAGCAGTACTTC
>-|TRBV7-9|TRBJ2-6|17|-
CASSPKGQTSGANVLTF
TGTGCCAGCAGCCCAAAGGGGCAGACCTCTGGGGCCAACGTCCTGACTTTC
>-|TRBV5-4|TRBJ1-1|13|-
CASSLDRVGEAFF
TGTGCCAGCAGCTTGGACAGGGTGGGGGAAGCTTTCTTT